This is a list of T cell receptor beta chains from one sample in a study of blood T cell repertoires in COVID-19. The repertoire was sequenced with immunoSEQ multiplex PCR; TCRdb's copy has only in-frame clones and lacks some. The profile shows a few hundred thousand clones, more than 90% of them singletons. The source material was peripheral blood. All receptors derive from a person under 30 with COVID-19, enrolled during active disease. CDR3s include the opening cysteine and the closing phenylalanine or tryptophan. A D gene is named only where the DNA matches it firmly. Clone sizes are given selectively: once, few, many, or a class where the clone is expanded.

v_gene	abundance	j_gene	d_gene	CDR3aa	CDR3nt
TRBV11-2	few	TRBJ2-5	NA	CASSLTPSRVETQYF	TGTGCCAGCAGCCTAACACCCAGCCGGGTAGAGACCCAGTACTTC
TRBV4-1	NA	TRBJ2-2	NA	CASSHDPGGELFF	TGCGCCAGCAGCCATGACCCCGGGGGGGAGCTGTTTTTT
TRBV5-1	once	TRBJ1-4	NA	CASSLTSTGGEEKLFF	TGCGCCAGCAGCCTTACTTCAACCGGGGGAGAAGAAAAACTGTTTTTT
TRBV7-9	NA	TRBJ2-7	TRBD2	CASSTQTGLAGEGEQYF	TGTGCCAGCAGCACCCAGACGGGACTAGCGGGAGAGGGCGAGCAGTACTTC
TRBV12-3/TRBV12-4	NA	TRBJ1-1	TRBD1	CASSDRGLEAFF	TGTGCCAGCAGTGACAGGGGGCTGGAAGCTTTCTTT
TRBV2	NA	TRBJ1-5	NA	CASSRVLSNQPQHF	TGTGCCAGCAGTCGGGTTTTGAGCAATCAGCCCCAGCATTTT
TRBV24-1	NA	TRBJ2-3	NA	CATSDIRLLRQYF	TGTGCCACCAGTGATATCAGGCTCTTGAGGCAGTATTTT
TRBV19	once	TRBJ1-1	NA	CASSIPSTGNTEAFF	TGTGCCAGTAGTATCCCTTCGACAGGGAACACTGAAGCTTTCTTT
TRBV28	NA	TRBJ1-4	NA	CASSFTGVTNEKLFF	TGTGCCAGCAGTTTCACCGGGGTCACTAATGAAAAACTGTTTTTT
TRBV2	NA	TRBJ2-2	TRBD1	CASRAGTGAIGELFF	TGTGCCAGCAGGGCCGGGACAGGGGCGATCGGGGAGCTGTTTTTT
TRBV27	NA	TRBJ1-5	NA	CASSWAGNQPQHF	TGTGCCAGCAGTTGGGCCGGCAATCAGCCCCAGCATTTT
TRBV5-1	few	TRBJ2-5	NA	CASSTAGAQETQYF	TGCGCCAGCAGCACGGCAGGGGCCCAAGAGACCCAGTACTTC
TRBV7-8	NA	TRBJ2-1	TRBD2	CASSKGLAGLNEQFF	TGTGCCAGCAGCAAGGGACTAGCGGGACTCAATGAGCAGTTCTTC
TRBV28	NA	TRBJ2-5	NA	CASSSTTGEGAQYF	TGTGCCAGCAGTTCTACGACAGGGGAGGGAGCCCAGTACTTC
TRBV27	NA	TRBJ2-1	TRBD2	CASSFRTVKRGAGDEQFF	TGTGCCAGCAGTTTCCGAACTGTAAAGCGGGGGGCCGGAGATGAGCAGTTCTTC
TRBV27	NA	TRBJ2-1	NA	CASSDRLVNEQFF	TGTGCCAGCTCCGACAGGTTGGTCAATGAGCAGTTCTTC
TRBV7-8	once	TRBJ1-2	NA	CASSSVQGPSGGYTF	TGTGCCAGCAGCTCAGTACAGGGACCTTCGGGTGGCTACACCTTC
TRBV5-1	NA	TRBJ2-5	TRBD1	CASMLDRAETQYF	TGCGCCAGCATGTTGGACAGGGCGGAGACCCAGTACTTC
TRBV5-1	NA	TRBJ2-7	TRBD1	CASSPRDSSYEQYF	TGCGCCAGCAGCCCGAGGGACAGCTCCTACGAGCAGTACTTC
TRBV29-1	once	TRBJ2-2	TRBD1	CSVDTGTGGFGELFF	TGCAGCGTTGATACTGGGACAGGGGGCTTCGGGGAGCTGTTTTTT
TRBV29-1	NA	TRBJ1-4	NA	CSVEDERGSLFF	TGCAGCGTTGAAGATGAGCGAGGTAGTCTGTTTTTT
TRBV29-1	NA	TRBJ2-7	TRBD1	CSVYTGTGGSYEQYF	TGCAGCGTATACACCGGGACAGGGGGTTCCTACGAGCAGTACTTC
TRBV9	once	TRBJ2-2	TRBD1	CASSGEGGQGVTGELFF	TGTGCCAGCAGCGGGGAGGGTGGACAGGGGGTCACCGGGGAGCTGTTTTTT
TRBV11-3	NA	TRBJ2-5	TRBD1	CASSLGQGIQETQYF	TGTGCCAGCAGCCTCGGACAGGGTATTCAAGAGACCCAGTACTTC
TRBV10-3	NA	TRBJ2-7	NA	CAIRSPPNYEQYF	TGTGCCATCAGAAGCCCACCTAACTACGAGCAGTACTTC
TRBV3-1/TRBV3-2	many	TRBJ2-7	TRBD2	CASSLEGGSYEQYF	TGTGCCAGCAGCTTGGAGGGAGGGAGCTACGAGCAGTACTTC
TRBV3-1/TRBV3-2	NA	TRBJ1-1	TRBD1	CASSQAGGRNTEAFF	TGTGCCAGCAGCCAGGCAGGGGGGCGGAACACTGAAGCTTTCTTT
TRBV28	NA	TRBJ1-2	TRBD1	CASSLEDRGIYGYTF	TGTGCCAGCAGTTTGGAGGACAGGGGAATCTATGGCTACACCTTC
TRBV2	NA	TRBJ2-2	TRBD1	CASTTLQGAGELFF	TGTGCCAGCACAACCCTACAGGGGGCCGGGGAGCTGTTTTTT
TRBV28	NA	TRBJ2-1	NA	CASREGTSPYNEQFF	TGTGCCAGCAGAGAGGGCACGAGCCCCTACAATGAGCAGTTCTTC
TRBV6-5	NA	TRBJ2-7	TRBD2	CASSQGTSGSGEQYF	TGTGCCAGCAGCCAAGGGACTAGCGGGAGTGGCGAGCAGTACTTC
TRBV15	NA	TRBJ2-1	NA	CATSFSGGEQFF	TGTGCCACCAGCTTTAGCGGAGGAGAGCAGTTCTTC
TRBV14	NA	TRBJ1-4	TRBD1	CASSQTRGTGIEKLFF	TGTGCCAGCAGCCAAACCCGCGGGACAGGGATTGAAAAACTGTTTTTT
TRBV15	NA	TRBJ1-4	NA	CATSRVRGPNEKLFF	TGTGCCACCAGCAGAGTAAGGGGTCCTAATGAAAAACTGTTTTTT
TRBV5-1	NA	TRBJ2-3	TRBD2	CASSSQLLAEKGDTQYF	TGCGCCAGCAGCTCCCAACTACTAGCGGAAAAGGGGGATACGCAGTATTTT
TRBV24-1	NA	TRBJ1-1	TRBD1	CATSVPPRDREGTEAFF	TGTGCCACCAGTGTCCCACCACGGGACAGGGAGGGCACTGAAGCTTTCTTT
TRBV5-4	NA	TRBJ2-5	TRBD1	CASSSTGVGDETQYF	TGTGCCAGCAGCTCCACAGGGGTAGGAGACGAGACCCAGTACTTC
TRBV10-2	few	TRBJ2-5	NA	CASSRAAGLETQYF	TGCGCCAGCAGTCGAGCGGCCGGTTTAGAGACCCAGTACTTC